This T cell receptor (beta chain) was recorded in a study of regulatory T cells in long-lasting Graves disease. The sample holds many counts of this clonotype. Germline lookup yields CDR1 SGHTA and CDR2 FQGNSA. V was pared by 5 bases and J by 8 bases, with 13 bases between. The CDR3 length is 13 residues. Regarding time point: newly diagnosed GD, antithyroid drugs for less than 3 months. The authors made the TCR library using RNA they extracted from PBMCs. Building the TCR beta libraries relied on iRepertoire HTBI primers, and CDR3 regions underwent Arm-PCR. TCRdb used MiXCR to reprocess the multiplex PCR reads, holding one entry per CDR3 protein. The sample holds about 530,000 distinct CDR3 sequences, 15% to 20% seen once. The sample was also linked to a second study, of T cells in Graves' hyperthyroidism and ophthalmopathy. From that second work: Researchers defined stable Graves' hyperthyroidism as no ophthalmopathy progression within 18 months.

The chain combines TRBV7-2 with TRBJ2-4; no reliable D call. This material consisted of peripheral blood mononuclear cells (PBMCs), taken at new diagnosis, from a patient treated with antithyroid drugs. The TCR sequence derives from a woman aged 40-60 years with Graves disease. CDR3 coding DNA: TGTGCCAGCAGCGTAGGCATTGGGTACATTCAGTACTTC. This encodes CASSVGIGYIQYF. Full variable domain (missing parts from reference TRBV7-2 and TRBJ2-4): GAGVSQSPSNKVTEKGKDVELRCDPISGHTALYWYRQSLGQGLEFLIYFQGNSAPDKSGLPSDRFSAERTGGSVSTLTIQRTQQEDSAVYLCASSVGIGYIQYFGAGTRLSVL.